The 29 T cell receptor beta chains below were found in one sample sequenced in a study of blood T cell repertoires in COVID-19. Sequenced by immunoSEQ multiplex PCR; TCRdb stores in-frame clones only, minus some. The sample includes 300,000 to 350,000 clones, approximately 89% of them seen just once. The sample was PBMCs or T cells enriched from blood (not recorded which). The receptors come from a man aged 25-40 years who had recovered from COVID-19.

This chain links TRBV6-5 with TRBJ1-2; 11 bases map to TRBD1. Germline CDR1 and CDR2: MNHEY and SVGAGI. V dropped 6 bases and J dropped 8; count of bases not matched to a gene: 8. The CDR3 has 14 residues. The DNA for the CDR3 is TGTGCCAGCAGCCATGGACAGGGGGCGCACGGCTACACCTTC. This gives the protein CASSHGQGAHGYTF.

The genes are TRBV14 and TRBJ2-7, with TRBD1 matching 10 bases. The CDR3 runs 14 residues. Trimming at V came to 4 bases and at J to 3 bases, leaving 3 bases not matched to a gene. Germline lookup yields CDR1 SGHDN and CDR2 FVKESK. As DNA, the CDR3 is TGTGCCAGCAGCCGACAGGGGGCGAGCTACGAGCAGTACTTC. This translates into CASSRQGASYEQYF.

This clone has more than one count but fewer than ten. J is TRBJ2-5 and V is TRBV10-3; 11 positions agree with TRBD2. The CDR3 extends over 15 amino acids. The germline CDR1 and CDR2 sequences are ENHRY and SYGVKD. The V and J ends lost 4 bases and 0 bases, in that order; junction bases with no gene match: 1. The CDR3 reads CAISASGGHQETQYF. The CDR3, as DNA: TGTGCCATCAGTGCTAGCGGGGGGCACCAAGAGACCCAGTACTTC.

The chain recombines TRBV3-1 (or the pseudogene TRBV3-2) with TRBJ2-5; 11 positions agree with TRBD2. Trimming at V came to 1 base and at J to 5 bases, leaving 0 bases not matched to a gene. Germline CDR1 is LGHDT and CDR2 is YNNKEL (reference sequence). The CDR3 is 14 residues long. The CDR3 DNA sequence: TGTGCCAGCAGCCAAGCTAGCGGGGGGGAGACCCAGTACTTC. Protein product: CASSQASGGETQYF.

This clone is a singleton in its sample. The rearrangement uses TRBV18 and TRBJ2-3, with 12 nucleotides matching TRBD2. The V gene's germline CDR1 is KGHSH and CDR2 LQKENI. This CDR3 contains 17 residues. J was trimmed by 4 bases and V by 2 bases; bases with no gene match: 7. CDR3 DNA: TGTGCCAGCTCACCAGGCCTAGCGGGGGGGCGAGCAGATACGCAGTATTTT. Its translation: CASSPGLAGGRADTQYF.

The chain is built from TRBV28 and TRBJ1-5, with 9 positions matching TRBD1. The V segment lost 2 bases and the J segment 9 bases; nucleotides outside the gene matches: 8. Germline V gene sequence: CDR1 MDHEN, CDR2 SYDVKM. CDR3 size: 15 residues. The CDR3 coding sequence is TGTGCCAGCAGTTTACCCGGACAGGGGAGGGGGCCCCAGCATTTT. Amino acids: CASSLPGQGRGPQHF.

This chain connects TRBV18 to TRBJ1-3; D is perhaps TRBD1 (6 bases). The CDR3 has 16 amino acids. Trimming left V 3 bases short and J 1 base short, with 13 bases between. Germline V gives CDR1 KGHSH, CDR2 LQKENI. The CDR3 DNA reads TGTGCCAGCTCACCTACCGGACAGCTATCTGGAAACACCATATATTTT. It yields the protein CASSPTGQLSGNTIYF.

The chain combines TRBV9 with TRBJ2-2; D gene unclear. The CDR3 length is 12 residues. V was trimmed by 0 bases and J by 11 bases, leaving 8 bases between them. Germline lookup yields CDR1 SGDLS and CDR2 YYNGEE. As DNA, the CDR3 is TGTGCCAGCAGCGTAGGCGGTAACGAGCTGTTTTTT. As protein: CASSVGGNELFF.

Written as DNA, the CDR3 is TGTGCCAGCACGCTAGCTTCCGGCACAGATACGCAGTATTTT. Protein: CASTLASGTDTQYF. V is TRBV3-1 (or the pseudogene TRBV3-2) and J is TRBJ2-3; tentatively, D is TRBD2 (5 bases). The CDR3 runs to 14 residues. V lost 7 bases, J lost 1 base, and 12 bases lay in between. Germline V gives CDR1 LGHDT, CDR2 YNNKEL (reference sequence).

This clone was counted a single time. V gene TRBV7-9 combines with J gene TRBJ1-1; D is ambiguous. The CDR3 extends over 12 amino acids. CDR1 and CDR2 from the germline V gene are SEHNR and FQNEAQ (reference sequence). The V end was cut by 5 bases, the J end by 1 base, with 5 bases between. The CDR3 here is CASSPSNTEAFF. CDR3 DNA: TGTGCCAGCAGCCCGTCGAACACTGAAGCTTTCTTT.

The genes are TRBV28 and TRBJ2-7, with 9 bases fitting TRBD1. The CDR3 runs to 18 residues. The germline CDR1 and CDR2 sequences are MDHEN and SYDVKM. The V segment lost 2 bases and the J segment 0 bases; nucleotides outside the gene matches: 11. CDR3 protein: CASSLVGQGKGASYEQYF. CDR3 DNA: TGTGCCAGCAGTTTAGTGGGACAGGGAAAGGGGGCCTCCTACGAGCAGTACTTC.

The chain uses TRBV28 and TRBJ1-6; D gene ambiguous. The CDR3 has 15 amino acids. Germline V gene sequence: CDR1 MDHEN, CDR2 SYDVKM. V shed 3 bases and J shed 4 bases, with 10 bases lying between them. Here the CDR3 DNA reads TGTGCCAGCAGTTTTCAGGACTTTTATAATTCACCCCTCCACTTT. Amino acid sequence: CASSFQDFYNSPLHF.

This chain joins TRBV28 and TRBJ2-1; 14 positions match TRBD2. Germline V gene lookup returns CDR1 MDHEN and CDR2 SYDVKM. The CDR3 is 16 residues long. V trimming: 5 bases; J trimming: 7 bases; junction bases outside the gene matches: 7. CDR3 sequence: CASSPRLAGGLNEQFF. DNA of the CDR3: TGTGCCAGCAGTCCCAGACTAGCGGGGGGGCTAAATGAGCAGTTCTTC. Looking up the rest from reference TRBV28 and TRBJ2-1 gives the full variable domain: DVKVTQSSRYLVKRTGEKVFLECVQDMDHENMFWYRQDPGLGLRLIYFSYDVKMKEKGDIPEGYSVSREKKERFSLILESASTNQTSMYLCASSPRLAGGLNEQFFGPGTRLTVL.

The chain couples TRBV11-1 to TRBJ1-5; perhaps TRBD1 as D (6 bases). The V end lost 5 bases, the J end lost 6 bases, and 20 bases lay between the germline ends. In germline, CDR1 is SGHAT, CDR2 FQDESV (reference sequence). The CDR3 totals 16 residues. CDR3: CASSGWDTFPPQPQHF. CDR3 nucleotide sequence: TGTGCCAGCAGCGGATGGGACACTTTCCCCCCTCAGCCCCAGCATTTT.

The rearrangement links TRBV5-1 to TRBJ2-7; TRBD1 matches 11 bases. CDR1 and CDR2 (germline): SGHRS, YFSETQ. After removal of 4 bases from V and 4 bases from J, the junction contained 7 bases not matched to a gene. The CDR3 extends over 15 amino acids. Here the CDR3 DNA reads TGCGCCAGCAGCCAAGGACAGGGGGCGCGGTACGAGCAGTACTTC. Protein product: CASSQGQGARYEQYF.

The CDR3 DNA reads as TGTGCCAGCAGTTACTTCGTCGGCTCCTACGAGCAGTACTTC. Its protein is CASSYFVGSYEQYF. The chain is built from TRBV6-5 and TRBJ2-7; D is unresolved. The CDR3 totals 14 residues. Trimming removed 1 base at V and 0 bases at J, with 7 bases between. Per germline, CDR1 MNHEY and CDR2 SVGAGI.

The chain combines TRBV7-6 with TRBJ2-5; 7 positions match TRBD2. Germline CDR1 is SGHVS and CDR2 is FNYEAQ. Trimming cost V 0 bases and J 1 base; bases outside gene matches: 11. The CDR3 contains 18 residues. The CDR3 bases are TGTGCCAGCAGCTTAGCGGGGACTAATTGGGAGTCCCAAGAGACCCAGTACTTC. Protein: CASSLAGTNWESQETQYF.

CDR3 DNA sequence: TGTGCCAGCTCTTCCCCGGTAAGCTTCGGCTACACCTTC. It is translated as CASSSPVSFGYTF. The V gene is TRBV18, the J gene TRBJ1-2; D gene unclear. The CDR3 is made up of 13 amino acids. With 6 bases removed from V and 8 bases from J, the gap between germline ends came to 16 bases. Looked up from germline, CDR1 is KGHSH and CDR2 is LQKENI.

The chain carries TRBV3-1 (or the pseudogene TRBV3-2) and TRBJ2-1, with D perhaps TRBD1 (5 bases). The CDR3 loop spans 14 amino acids. CDR1 is LGHDT and CDR2 is YNNKEL in the germline V gene (reference sequence). V dropped 4 bases and J dropped 1 base, with 8 bases sitting between them. The CDR3 region is CASSPRQSYNEQFF. Here the CDR3 DNA reads TGTGCCAGCAGCCCCAGACAGTCCTACAATGAGCAGTTCTTC.

V is TRBV9 and J is TRBJ1-3; D not resolved. The CDR3 loop spans 14 amino acids. Germline lookup yields CDR1 SGDLS and CDR2 YYNGEE. V lost 4 bases to trimming and J lost 0 bases, with 8 bases between them. CDR3 sequence: CASSPGNSGNTIYF. CDR3 bases: TGTGCCAGCAGCCCCGGTAACTCTGGAAACACCATATATTTT. Supplemented by reference TRBV9 and TRBJ1-3, the full variable domain reads DSGVTQTPKHLITATGQRVTLRCSPRSGDLSVYWYQQSLDQGLQFLIQYYNGEERAKGNILERFSAQQFPDLHSELNLSSLELGDSALYFCASSPGNSGNTIYFGEGSWLTVV.

The chain links TRBV25-1 to TRBJ1-6, with 12 bases that match TRBD1. Germline lookup yields CDR1 MGHDK and CDR2 SYGVNS. CDR3 length: 14 residues. J gave up 9 bases and V 7 bases, and 4 bases lay outside the gene matches. CDR3 residues: CASTGQGAGSPLHF. CDR3 nucleotides: TGTGCCAGCACGGGACAGGGGGCGGGTTCACCCCTCCACTTT.

This chain uses TRBV24-1 with TRBJ2-1; the D gene is possibly TRBD1 (5 bases). CDR1 KGHDR and CDR2 SFDVKD come from the germline V gene. V lost 3 bases and J 6 bases, leaving 8 bases between the germline ends. The CDR3 totals 13 residues. CDR3 in DNA: TGTGCCACCAGTGATGTGGGGCCCAATGAGCAGTTCTTC. Translation gives CATSDVGPNEQFF.

The V and J genes are TRBV4-2 and TRBJ1-2; possible D gene TRBD1, 5 bases. V lost 3 bases to trimming and J lost 1 base, with 6 bases between them. The CDR3 length is 13 residues. Germline V lookup: CDR1 LGHNA, CDR2 YNFKEQ. The CDR3: CASSQGGNYGYTF. CDR3 nucleotides: TGTGCCAGCAGCCAGGGGGGTAACTATGGCTACACCTTC.

The chain is built from TRBV6-5 and TRBJ1-2, with 7 bases aligning to TRBD1. Germline V gene sequence: CDR1 MNHEY, CDR2 SVGAGI. The CDR3 is 15 amino acids. V shed 0 bases and J 8 bases; nucleotides not matched to a gene: 9. CDR3 sequence (DNA): TGTGCCAGCAGTTACTCGACAGGGAGTAGATTCGGCTACACCTTC. Translated, it gives CASSYSTGSRFGYTF.

J is TRBJ1-2 and V is TRBV5-1; 9 bases match TRBD1. V lost 3 bases to trimming and J lost 3 bases; unmatched junction nucleotides: 3. CDR1 and CDR2 from the germline V gene are SGHRS and YFSETQ. The CDR3 has 14 amino acids. DNA of the CDR3: TGCGCCAGCAGCTGGACAGGGGTGGACTATGGCTACACCTTC. It encodes CASSWTGVDYGYTF.

The chain recombines TRBV24-1 with TRBJ2-2; the D gene is possibly TRBD1 (6 bases). Deletions cut 10 bases from V and 7 bases from J, with 15 bases between. Germline CDR1 is KGHDR and CDR2 is SFDVKD. The length of the CDR3 is 13 residues. CDR3 region: CATSWGRVGELFF. Here the CDR3 DNA reads TGTGCCACAAGCTGGGGGCGCGTCGGGGAGCTGTTTTTT.

This chain connects TRBV6-6 to TRBJ1-2; TRBD1 agrees at 7 bases. V lost 5 bases and J lost 4; bases outside the gene matches: 10. The CDR3 sequence is 15 residues long. Germline CDR1 MNHNY, CDR2 SVGAGI (reference sequence). The CDR3 is CASSGAETGLYGYTF. The CDR3 DNA sequence: TGTGCCAGCAGTGGGGCGGAGACAGGGCTCTATGGCTACACCTTC.

V gene TRBV29-1 combines with J gene TRBJ1-2; D ambiguous. This CDR3 has 12 residues. Germline-derived CDR1 and CDR2 are SQVTM and ANQGSEA. The V end was cut by 5 bases, the J end by 5 bases, with 12 bases between. The CDR3 here is CSVYMPGYGYTF. CDR3 in DNA: TGCAGCGTTTATATGCCGGGATATGGCTACACCTTC.

A word on this clone: Other DNA sequences within the sample encode an identical CDR3. The gene calls are TRBV19 and TRBJ2-7, with a possible D match to TRBD1 (6 bases). The V and J ends lost 4 bases and 0 bases respectively, with 10 bases between them. Germline CDR1 reads LNHDA; CDR2 reads SQIVND (reference sequence). The CDR3 contains 14 residues. In DNA, the CDR3 is TGTGCCAGTAGTACGACAGGTGACTCCTACGAGCAGTACTTC. It is translated as CASSTTGDSYEQYF. The variable domain in full, with the rest retrieved from reference TRBV19 and TRBJ2-7, is DGGITQSPKYLFRKEGQNVTLSCEQNLNHDAMYWYRQDPGQGLRLIYYSQIVNDFQKGDIAEGYSVSREKKESFPLTVTSAQKNPTAFYLCASSTTGDSYEQYFGPGTRLTVT.